The 5 T cell receptor beta chains below were found in one sample sequenced in a study of somatic mutations in cytotoxic T cells in rheumatoid arthritis. Produced via immunoSEQ multiplex PCR; TCRdb's table is partial and in-frame only. The data show around 15,000 clones, approximately 80% seen once. Sample: CD8+ T cells sorted from blood. The receptors shown here come from an adult with rheumatoid arthritis.

This rearrangement joins TRBV2 to TRBJ2-1; D not resolved. V was clipped by 6 bases and J by 5 bases, with 14 bases between them. The CDR3 length is 14 residues. Germline V lookup: CDR1 SNHLY, CDR2 FYNNEI. CDR3 region: CASRIVGPNNEQFF. Here the CDR3 DNA reads TGTGCCAGCAGGATAGTCGGGCCTAACAATGAGCAGTTCTTC.

The CDR3 loop is CASSSETQGGMETQYF. The CDR3 nucleotides read TGCGCCAGCAGCTCCGAGACCCAGGGAGGTATGGAGACCCAGTACTTC. V gene TRBV5-1 combines with J gene TRBJ2-5; tentative D call: TRBD2 (6 bases). V lost 3 bases to trimming and J lost 5 bases, with 20 bases between them. In germline, CDR1 is SGHRS, CDR2 YFSETQ. There are 16 residues in the CDR3.

The chain carries TRBV27 and TRBJ1-1, with 10 nucleotides matching TRBD1. Unmatched junction bases numbered 5, after V lost 5 bases and J lost 5 bases. CDR1 and CDR2 (germline): MNHEY, SMNVEV (reference sequence). This CDR3 region has 14 residues. The CDR3 region is CASSPGTGVTEAFF. In nucleotides, the CDR3 is TGTGCCAGCAGTCCAGGGACAGGGGTGACTGAAGCTTTCTTT.

The chain uses TRBV6-4 and TRBJ1-1; D is perhaps TRBD1 (5 bases). The germline CDR1 and CDR2 sequences are MRHNA and SNTAGT. V was clipped by 0 bases and J by 6 bases, with 14 bases between them. CDR3 size: 15 residues. The CDR3 protein is CASSDSIEAGAEAFF. The CDR3 DNA reads TGTGCCAGCAGTGACTCGATCGAGGCGGGGGCTGAAGCTTTCTTT.

The V call is TRBV4-1, the J call TRBJ2-3, with D possibly TRBD2 on 5 matching bases. Germline V gene data show CDR1 as MGHRA and CDR2 as YSYEKL. The CDR3 totals 17 residues. V lost 2 bases and J lost 2, with 17 bases in between. CDR3 bases: TGCGCCAGCAGCCAAAAGGACGGGATGACACACACAGATACGCAGTATTTT. This translates into CASSQKDGMTHTDTQYF.